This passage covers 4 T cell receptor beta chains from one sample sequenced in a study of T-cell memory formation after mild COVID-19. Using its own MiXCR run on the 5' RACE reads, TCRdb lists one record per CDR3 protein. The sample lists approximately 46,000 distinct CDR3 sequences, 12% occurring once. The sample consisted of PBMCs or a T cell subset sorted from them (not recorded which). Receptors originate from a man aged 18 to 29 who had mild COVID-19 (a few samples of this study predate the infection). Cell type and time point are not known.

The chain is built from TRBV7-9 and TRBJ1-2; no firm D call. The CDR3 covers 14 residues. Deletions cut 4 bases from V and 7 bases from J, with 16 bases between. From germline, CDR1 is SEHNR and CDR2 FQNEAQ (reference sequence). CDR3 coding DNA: TGTGCCAGCAGCTCGACATTGGGTGTGGGTGGCTACACCTTC. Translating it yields CASSSTLGVGGYTF.

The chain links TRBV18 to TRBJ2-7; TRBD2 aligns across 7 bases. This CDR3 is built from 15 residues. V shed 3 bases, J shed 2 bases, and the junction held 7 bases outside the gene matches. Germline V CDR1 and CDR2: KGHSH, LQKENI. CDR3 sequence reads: CASSPKLAWTYEQYF. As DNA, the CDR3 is TGTGCCAGCTCACCTAAACTAGCGTGGACCTACGAGCAGTACTTC.

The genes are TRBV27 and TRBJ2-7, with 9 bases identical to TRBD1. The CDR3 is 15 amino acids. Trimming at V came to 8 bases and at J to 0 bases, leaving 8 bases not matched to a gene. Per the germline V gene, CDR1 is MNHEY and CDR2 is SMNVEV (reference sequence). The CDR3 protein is CASPAGTGSSYEQYV. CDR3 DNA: TGTGCCAGCCCCGCCGGGACAGGGAGCTCCTACGAGCAGTACGTC.

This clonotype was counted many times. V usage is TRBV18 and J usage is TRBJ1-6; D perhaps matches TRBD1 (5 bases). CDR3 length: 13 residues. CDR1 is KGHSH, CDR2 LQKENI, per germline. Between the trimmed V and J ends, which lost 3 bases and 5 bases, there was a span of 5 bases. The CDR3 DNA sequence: TGTGCCAGCTCACCGGACAATAATTCACCCCTCCACTTT. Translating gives CASSPDNNSPLHF.